This entry concerns a single T cell receptor (beta chain). Its antigen remains unidentified. One end of the junction does not line up with germline, which may come from a read error. The library relied on the immunoSEQ multiplex PCR assay. Approximately 10^5 TCR templates per sample were assayed on the deep sequencing platform. Genomic DNA extracted from sorted T cells was used for TCRbeta CDR3 sequencing. In the authors' own workflow: Clonal analysis of TCRbeta CDR3 data was done in the R programming language. Alloreactive CD4+ and CD8+ clones were identified by comparing unstimulated samples to CFSE-low samples taken after the reaction. Regulatory or non-regulatory origin of alloreactive CD4+ clones was assigned by matching sequences to the sorted unstimulated Treg and non-Treg repertoires. Sourced from immuneACCESS, this table was stored by TCRdb with only in-frame sequences that have V and J called. A share of the clones is absent; for the studies checked, an unresolved V gene accounts for under half, and the remainder has no known explanation. V and J calls and clone size are given by that table; D and trimming were obtained from the DNA. The sample table contains 80,000 to 130,000 clones; only one count was recorded for around 92% of them. Of the sample, around 0.68% falls within the top ten clones.

The data derive from a study of siplizumab effects on memory and regulatory T cells (dated by TCRdb to between 2018 and 2020). About the investigation overall: The effect of the anti-CD2 antibody siplizumab on alloreactive T-cell subsets was examined in allogeneic mixed lymphocyte reactions constructed from human PBMCs. Beyond this particular receptor, the publication reports: No functional confirmation was obtained for the suppressive function of proliferating Tregs from siplizumab cultures. Because sequences below about 10^-5 frequency were poorly captured, only a minor fraction of alloreactive clones could be mapped to unstimulated subsets. Siplizumab significantly lowered the cumulative frequency of alloreactive sequences that could be traced to unstimulated CD4+ memory T cells. Roughly 80-97% of proliferating CD4+ or CD8+ clones could not be assigned a naive or memory phenotype. Among mappable alloreactive CD4+ clones, an average Treg-derived fraction of roughly 71% was observed with siplizumab, compared with less than 35% in control reactions. Compared with memory T cells, unstimulated naive T cells appeared more diverse, and naive cells seemed to make a substantial contribution to the alloresponse.

Sorted unstimulated T cells, along with proliferating T cells recovered from mixed lymphocyte reactions, underwent TCRbeta CDR3 sequencing. Fresh whole blood from around 10 HLA-typed healthy donors was used as the source from which PBMCs were isolated. To map where alloreactive clones came from, CD4+ regulatory T cells in the unstimulated state were FACS-sorted. The CDR3 has 11 amino acids, counting the end cysteine and phenylalanine. Just the 33-base CDR3 DNA is kept, in frame starting at base 1. The germline V gene (reference sequence) gives CDR1 as DFQATT and CDR2 as SNEGSKA. The sequenced sample was Tregs sorted from blood. The chain uses TRBV20-1 and TRBJ2-7; 10 central bases correspond to TRBD2. The TCR sequence derives from a human donor in good health. The encoded CDR3 is CSARDLAGVSF. In nucleotides, the sequence is TGCAGTGCTAGAGACCTAGCGGGAGTCTCGTTC.